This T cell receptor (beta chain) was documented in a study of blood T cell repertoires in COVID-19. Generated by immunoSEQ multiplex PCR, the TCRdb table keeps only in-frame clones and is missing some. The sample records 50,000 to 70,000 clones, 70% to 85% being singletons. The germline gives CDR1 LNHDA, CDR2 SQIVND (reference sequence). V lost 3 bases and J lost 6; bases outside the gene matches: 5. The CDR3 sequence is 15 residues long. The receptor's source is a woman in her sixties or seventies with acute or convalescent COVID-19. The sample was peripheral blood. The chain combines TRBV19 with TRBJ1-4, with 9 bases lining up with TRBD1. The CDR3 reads CASSIGTGNDEKLFF. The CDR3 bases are TGTGCCAGTAGTATCGGGACAGGGAATGATGAAAAACTGTTTTTT.